The clone carrying this TCR beta chain was detected once. Its matching antigen is unknown. The sample belongs to a study of graft-versus-host responses after intestinal transplantation. Study-wide results and limits: The presence of high graft-versus-host to host-versus-graft clonal ratios in allografts characterized patients with graft-donor T cell macrochimerism. GvH clones detected in recipient marrow included some appearing first in ileum or blood.

Only in-frame clones appear in the TCRdb table, and some are missing; sequencing was by immunoSEQ multiplex PCR. This table has some 90,000 clones, about 90% appearing once. CDR1 and CDR2 from the germline V gene are SGHRS and YFSETQ. The CDR3 has 14 residues. The V segment lost 4 bases and the J segment 9 bases; nucleotides outside the gene matches: 7. This TCR was sampled from a human donor who received an intestinal transplant. This chain joins TRBV5-1 and TRBJ2-1, with 10 bases identical to TRBD2. The material was unstimulated CD4+ T cells sorted from spleen or lymph node cells, obtained before intestinal transplant. The chain's CDR3 is CASSIAGGLGEQFF. The DNA of the CDR3 is TGCGCCAGCAGCATAGCGGGGGGTCTCGGTGAGCAGTTCTTC.